These 12 T cell receptor beta chains share one sample of origin, sequenced in a study of blood T cells in healthy people across ages. Primed by a sample-barcoded 5' primer and a J-beta primer mix, a second PCR proceeded for about 6 to 11 cycles. TCRdb processed the 5' RACE reads anew with MiXCR; each CDR3 protein has one entry. This repertoire shows roughly 2 million distinct CDR3 sequences, 49% found once; its top ten account for less than 2.5%. Sequenced sample: blood. These receptors originate from a woman between 40 and 55 years old in good health.

The genes are TRBV12-3 or TRBV12-4 and TRBJ2-5; 8 bases are a match to TRBD2. This CDR3 comprises 14 residues. The V gene end was trimmed by 4 bases and the J gene end by 11 bases; junction bases not matched to a gene: 12. This CDR3 is CASSSGTSSHEQYF. The DNA for the CDR3 is TGTGCCAGCAGTTCCGGGACTAGTAGCCATGAGCAGTACTTC.

This chain uses TRBV15 with TRBJ2-1, with 16 bases lining up with TRBD2. The J call may be incorrect, as the DNA end agrees better with TRBJ2-7. This CDR3 spans 16 amino acids. The germline V gene encodes CDR1 LNHNV and CDR2 YYDKDF (reference sequence). The CDR3 loop is CATGTSGGASYNEQYF. In nucleotides, the CDR3 is TGTGCCACCGGGACTAGCGGGGGGGCGTCTTACAATGAGCAGTACTTC.

The chain carries TRBV6-5 and TRBJ2-3, with a possible D match to TRBD1 (5 bases). V dropped 0 bases and J dropped 2 bases, with 12 bases sitting between them. Germline CDR1 reads MNHEY; CDR2 reads SVGAGI. The CDR3 totals 16 residues. The CDR3 spells CASSYSAGPPTDTQYF. CDR3 in DNA: TGTGCCAGCAGTTACTCGGCAGGGCCTCCCACAGATACGCAGTATTTT.

The genes are TRBV5-1 and TRBJ2-5, with 10 bases lining up with TRBD2. Trimming at V came to 0 bases and at J to 2 bases, leaving 4 bases not matched to a gene. Germline CDR1 is SGHRS and CDR2 is YFSETQ. The CDR3 is 16 amino acids. CDR3 amino acids: CASSLGHSGGQETQYF. CDR3 nucleotides: TGCGCCAGCAGCTTGGGCCATAGCGGGGGGCAAGAGACCCAGTACTTC.

This clonotype was picked up a small number of times. The rearrangement links TRBV29-1 to TRBJ2-1; TRBD2 is a possible D gene (5 bases). Trimming removed 2 bases at V and 9 bases at J, with 11 bases between. The CDR3 totals 12 residues. Germline values: CDR1 SQVTM, CDR2 ANQGSEA. CDR3 nucleotide sequence: TGCAGCGTTGAACTAGGACTTGTTGAGCAGTTCTTC. Its protein product is CSVELGLVEQFF.

The CDR3 region has the DNA TGTGCCAGCAGCTCCCCGAGCGGGCGGCTCTTCTCCTACAATGAGCAGTTCTTC. It specifies CASSSPSGRLFSYNEQFF. The chain combines TRBV7-9 with TRBJ2-1; D perhaps matches TRBD2 (6 bases). Deletions cut 4 bases from V and 0 bases from J, with 19 bases between. The CDR3 loop spans 18 amino acids. Germline V lookup: CDR1 SEHNR, CDR2 FQNEAQ (reference sequence).

On this clonotype: A single base separates this from a much larger clone, so it may be a read error. The chain joins TRBV4-1 to TRBJ2-3; 7 nucleotides agree with TRBD1. Trimming took 1 base from V and 5 from J; bases not matched to a gene: 3. Germline V gene sequence: CDR1 MGHRA, CDR2 YSYEKL. The CDR3 length is 14 residues. The CDR3 protein is CASSQGRGIDTQYF. CDR3 nucleotide sequence: TGCGCCAGCAGCCAAGGCAGGGGGATAGATACGCAGTATTTT.

The chain has TRBV4-1 and TRBJ1-2; D is perhaps TRBD1 (6 bases). V lost 3 bases, J lost 4 bases, and 15 bases lay in between. Germline-derived CDR1 and CDR2 are MGHRA and YSYEKL. The CDR3 contains 15 residues. CDR3 in amino acids: CASSQENTGSYGYTF. The CDR3 bases are TGCGCCAGCAGCCAGGAAAATACAGGGAGCTATGGCTACACCTTC.

The gene calls are TRBV24-1 and TRBJ2-3; 8 nucleotides line up with TRBD1. The junction had 11 bases not matched to a gene; V was cut back by 12 bases and J by 4 bases. The CDR3 has 14 amino acids. The germline gives CDR1 KGHDR, CDR2 SFDVKD. The CDR3 sequence is CASSTGDVADTQYF. Here the CDR3 DNA reads TGTGCCTCCTCGACAGGGGACGTGGCAGATACGCAGTATTTT.

This clonotype was found a few times. This chain joins TRBV20-1 and TRBJ1-5, with D perhaps TRBD1 (6 bases). Trimming removed 4 bases at V and 0 bases at J, with 13 bases between. Germline V gene sequence: CDR1 DFQATT, CDR2 SNEGSKA (reference sequence). This CDR3 region has 15 residues. CDR3 DNA sequence: TGCAGTGCTAAACGGACAGCTTATAGCAATCAGCCCCAGCATTTT. Amino acid sequence: CSAKRTAYSNQPQHF.

There are a few counts of this clonotype. The chain links TRBV20-1 to TRBJ2-3; a possible D gene is TRBD1 (5 bases). This CDR3 comprises 14 residues. CDR1 is DFQATT and CDR2 is SNEGSKA in the germline V gene (reference sequence). Trimming removed 3 bases from V and 1 base from J, with 11 bases in between. In DNA, the CDR3 is TGCAGTGCTAGTCCGCGGACACGCACAGATACGCAGTATTTT. Translated, it gives CSASPRTRTDTQYF.

The chain employs TRBV29-1 and TRBJ1-2, with 10 nucleotides matching TRBD1. This CDR3 is built from 13 residues. J lost 6 bases, V lost 7 bases, and 8 bases had no gene match. Germline loops: CDR1 SQVTM, CDR2 ANQGSEA. CDR3 sequence: CSAPGTGEDGYTF. The CDR3 DNA reads as TGCAGCGCCCCCGGGACAGGGGAGGATGGCTACACCTTC.